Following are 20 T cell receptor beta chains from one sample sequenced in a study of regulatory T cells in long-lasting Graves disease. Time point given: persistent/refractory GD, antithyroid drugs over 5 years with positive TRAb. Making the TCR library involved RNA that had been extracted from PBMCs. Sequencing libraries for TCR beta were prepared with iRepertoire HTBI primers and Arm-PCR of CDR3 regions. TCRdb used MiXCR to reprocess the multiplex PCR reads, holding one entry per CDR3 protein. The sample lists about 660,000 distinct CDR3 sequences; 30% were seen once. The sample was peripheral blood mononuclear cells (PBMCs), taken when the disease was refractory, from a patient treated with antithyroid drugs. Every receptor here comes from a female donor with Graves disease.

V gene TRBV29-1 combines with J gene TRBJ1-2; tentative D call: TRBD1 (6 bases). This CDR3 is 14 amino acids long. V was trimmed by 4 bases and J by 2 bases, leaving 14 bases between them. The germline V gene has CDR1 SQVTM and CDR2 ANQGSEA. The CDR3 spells CSVVFVGQNYGYTF. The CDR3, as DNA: TGCAGCGTTGTCTTCGTAGGACAGAACTATGGCTACACCTTC.

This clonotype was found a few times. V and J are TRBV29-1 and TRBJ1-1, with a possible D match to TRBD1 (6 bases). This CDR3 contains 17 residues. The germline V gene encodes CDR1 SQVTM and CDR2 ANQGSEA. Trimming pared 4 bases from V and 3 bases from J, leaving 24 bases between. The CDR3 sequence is CSVATATGGWLHTEAFF. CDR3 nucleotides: TGCAGCGTTGCCACGGCGACAGGAGGTTGGCTCCACACTGAAGCTTTCTTT.

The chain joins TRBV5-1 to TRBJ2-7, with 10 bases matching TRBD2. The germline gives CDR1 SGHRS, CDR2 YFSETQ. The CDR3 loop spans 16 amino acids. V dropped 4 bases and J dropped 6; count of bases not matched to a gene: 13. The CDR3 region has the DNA TGCGCCAGCAGCATCCCTCCGGGGACTAGCGCCTCCGAGCAGTACTTC. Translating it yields CASSIPPGTSASEQYF.

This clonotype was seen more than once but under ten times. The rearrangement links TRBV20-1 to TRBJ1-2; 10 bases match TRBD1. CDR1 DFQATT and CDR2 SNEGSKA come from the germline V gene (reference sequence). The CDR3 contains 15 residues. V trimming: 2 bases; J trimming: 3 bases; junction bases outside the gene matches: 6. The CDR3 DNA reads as TGCAGTGCTAGATTATCCGGGACAGGGGACTATGGCTACACCTTC. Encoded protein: CSARLSGTGDYGYTF.

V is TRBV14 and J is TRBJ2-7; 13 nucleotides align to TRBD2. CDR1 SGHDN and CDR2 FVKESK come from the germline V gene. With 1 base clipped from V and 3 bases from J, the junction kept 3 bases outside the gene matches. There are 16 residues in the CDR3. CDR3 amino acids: CASSQGTSGRLYEQYF. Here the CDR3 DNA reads TGTGCCAGCAGCCAAGGGACTAGCGGGAGACTCTACGAGCAGTACTTC. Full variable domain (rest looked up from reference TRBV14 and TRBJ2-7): EAGVTQFPSHSVIEKGQTVTLRCDPISGHDNLYWYRRVMGKEIKFLLHFVKESKQDESGMPNNRFLAERTGGTYSTLKVQPAELEDSGVYFCASSQGTSGRLYEQYFGPGTRLTVT.

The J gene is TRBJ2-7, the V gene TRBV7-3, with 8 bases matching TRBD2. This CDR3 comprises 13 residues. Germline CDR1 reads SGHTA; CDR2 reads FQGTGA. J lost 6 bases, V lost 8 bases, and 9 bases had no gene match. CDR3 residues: CASAWAGGAEQYF. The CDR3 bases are TGTGCCAGCGCCTGGGCGGGAGGCGCCGAGCAGTACTTC.

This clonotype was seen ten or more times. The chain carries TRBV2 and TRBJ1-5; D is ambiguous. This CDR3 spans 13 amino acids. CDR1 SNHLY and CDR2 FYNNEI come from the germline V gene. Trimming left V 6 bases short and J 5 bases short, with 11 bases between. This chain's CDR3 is CASSETEDQPQHF. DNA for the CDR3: TGTGCCAGCAGCGAGACGGAGGATCAGCCCCAGCATTTT.

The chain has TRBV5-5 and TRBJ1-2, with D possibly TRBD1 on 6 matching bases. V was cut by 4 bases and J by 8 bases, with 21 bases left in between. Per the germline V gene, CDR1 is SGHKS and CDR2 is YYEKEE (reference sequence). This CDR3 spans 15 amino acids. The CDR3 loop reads CASSPLTRQDGGYTF. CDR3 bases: TGTGCCAGCAGCCCACTAACCCGACAGGACGGGGGCTACACCTTC.

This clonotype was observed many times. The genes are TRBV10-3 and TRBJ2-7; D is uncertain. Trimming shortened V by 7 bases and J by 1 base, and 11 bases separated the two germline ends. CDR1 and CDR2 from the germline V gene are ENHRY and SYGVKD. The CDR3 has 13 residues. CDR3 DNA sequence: TGTGCCATCACCCCTGACGGATCCTACGAGCAGTACTTC. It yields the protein CAITPDGSYEQYF.

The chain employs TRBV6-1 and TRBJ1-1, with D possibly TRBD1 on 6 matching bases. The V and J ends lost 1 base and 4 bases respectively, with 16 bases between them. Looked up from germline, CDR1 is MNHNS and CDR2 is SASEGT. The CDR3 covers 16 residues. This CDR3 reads CASSEGGGVMSTEAFF. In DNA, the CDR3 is TGTGCCAGCAGTGAAGGGGGGGGCGTCATGTCCACTGAAGCTTTCTTT.

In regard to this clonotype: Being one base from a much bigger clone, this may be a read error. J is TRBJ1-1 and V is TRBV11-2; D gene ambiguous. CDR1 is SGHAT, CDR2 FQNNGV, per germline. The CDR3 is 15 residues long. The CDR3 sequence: CASNLGNGMNTEAFF. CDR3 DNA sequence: TGTGCCAGCAACTTAGGTAACGGCATGAACACTGAAGCTTTCTTT.

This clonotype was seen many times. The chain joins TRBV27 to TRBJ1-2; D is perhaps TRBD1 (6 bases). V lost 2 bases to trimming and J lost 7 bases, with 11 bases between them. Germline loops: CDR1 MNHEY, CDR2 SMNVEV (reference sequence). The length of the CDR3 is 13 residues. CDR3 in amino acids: CASSLKGDLGYTF. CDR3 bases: TGTGCCAGCAGTTTAAAGGGGGATCTTGGCTACACCTTC.

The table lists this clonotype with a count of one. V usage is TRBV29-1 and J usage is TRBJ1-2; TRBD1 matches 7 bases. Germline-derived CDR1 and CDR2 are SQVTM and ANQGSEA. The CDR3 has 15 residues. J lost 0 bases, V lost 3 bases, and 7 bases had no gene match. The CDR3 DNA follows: TGCAGCGTTGAGTTTTTCGGACAGGCTAACTATGGCTACACCTTC. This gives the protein CSVEFFGQANYGYTF.

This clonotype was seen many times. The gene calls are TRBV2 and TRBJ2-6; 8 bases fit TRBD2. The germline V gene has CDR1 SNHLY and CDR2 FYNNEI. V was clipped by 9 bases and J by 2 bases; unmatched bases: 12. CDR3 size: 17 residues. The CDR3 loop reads CASSRGGASTGANVLTF. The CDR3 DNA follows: TGTGCCAGTAGCCGGGGGGGCGCGTCAACTGGGGCCAACGTCCTGACTTTC.

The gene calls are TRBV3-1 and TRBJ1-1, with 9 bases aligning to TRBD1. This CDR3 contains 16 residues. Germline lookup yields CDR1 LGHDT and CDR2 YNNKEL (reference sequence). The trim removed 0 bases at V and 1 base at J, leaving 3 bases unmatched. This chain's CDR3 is CASSQDPGQGNTEAFF. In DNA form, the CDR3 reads TGTGCCAGCAGCCAAGATCCGGGACAGGGGAACACTGAAGCTTTCTTT.

Here the CDR3 DNA reads TGCAGCGTTGTGGTGACTAACTATGGCTACACCTTC. Translated: CSVVVTNYGYTF. This chain links TRBV29-1 with TRBJ1-2; D remains unclear. V lost 4 bases to trimming and J lost 0 bases, with 6 bases between them. This CDR3 spans 12 amino acids. The germline V gene has CDR1 SQVTM and CDR2 ANQGSEA.

This CDR3 reads CASSLTRRGDYEQYF. CDR3 bases: TGTGCCAGCAGCTTAACACGGCGGGGGGACTACGAGCAGTACTTC. The chain recombines TRBV11-2 with TRBJ2-7, with 8 nucleotides matching TRBD2. This CDR3 is built from 15 residues. Germline CDR1 SGHAT, CDR2 FQNNGV. V trimming: 2 bases; J trimming: 3 bases; junction bases outside the gene matches: 6.

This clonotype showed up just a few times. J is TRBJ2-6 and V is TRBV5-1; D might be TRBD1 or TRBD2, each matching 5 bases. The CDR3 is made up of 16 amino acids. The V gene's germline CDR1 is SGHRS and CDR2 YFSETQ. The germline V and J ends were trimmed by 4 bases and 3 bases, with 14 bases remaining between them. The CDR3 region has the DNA TGCGCCAGCAGCCTGTCCCGAGGGGATGGGGCCAACGTCCTGACTTTC. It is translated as CASSLSRGDGANVLTF. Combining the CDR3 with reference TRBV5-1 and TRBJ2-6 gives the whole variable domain KAGVTQTPRYLIKTRGQQVTLSCSPISGHRSVSWYQQTPGQGLQFLFEYFSETQRNKGNFPGRFSGRQFSNSRSEMNVSTLELGDSALYLCASSLSRGDGANVLTFGAGSRLTVL.

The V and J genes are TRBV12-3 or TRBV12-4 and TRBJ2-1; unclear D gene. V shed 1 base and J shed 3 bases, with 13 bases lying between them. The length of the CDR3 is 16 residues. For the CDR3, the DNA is TGTGCCAGCAGTTTAGTGGGCGGCTGGGGCTACAATGAGCAGTTCTTC. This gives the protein CASSLVGGWGYNEQFF.

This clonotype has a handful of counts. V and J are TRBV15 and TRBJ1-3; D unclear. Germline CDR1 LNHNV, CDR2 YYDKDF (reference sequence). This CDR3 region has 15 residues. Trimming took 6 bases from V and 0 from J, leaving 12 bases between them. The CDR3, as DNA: TGTGCCACCAGTTCGGCGGGATTCTCTGGAAACACCATATATTTT. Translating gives CATSSAGFSGNTIYF.